This T cell receptor beta chain was documented in a study of OX40 agonist ivuxolimab in advanced cancers. Findings and limits, study-wide: Relative to CD4+, CD8+ T cells held more expanded clones on average. Blood T cells, both CD4+ and CD8+, expanded clonally by week 6 at 0.1 to 3.0 mg/kg.

TCRdb's copy holds only in-frame clones and misses some; the assay was immunoSEQ multiplex PCR. The sample includes around 44,000 clones, around 86% of them seen just once. As to this clone: The antigen remains unidentified.

Patients had blood sampled at baseline and again on cycle 4 day 1 and cycle 7 day 1. Between the trimmed V and J ends, which lost 0 bases and 3 bases, there was a span of 10 bases. CDR1 and CDR2 (germline): SGDLS, YYNGEE. The CDR3 has 14 residues. The TCR sequence derives from an adult with an advanced solid tumor such as melanoma, head and neck, liver or kidney cancer. Material: CD4+ or CD8+ T cells sorted from blood, obtained in a trial of the OX40 agonist ivuxolimab. The J gene is TRBJ2-7, the V gene TRBV9, with D perhaps assigned TRBD1 or TRBD2 (6 bases each). As DNA, the CDR3 is TGTGCCAGCAGCGTAGGGGGGGCGGGCTACGAGCAGTACTTC. This codes for CASSVGGAGYEQYF.